One and the same sample provided the 2 T cell receptor beta chains below, sequenced in a study of spatial heterogeneity in lung cancer. A single record per CDR3 protein comes from TCRdb applying MiXCR to the 5' RACE reads. The top ten clones hold about 37% of a sample with about 22,000 distinct CDR3 sequences, approximately 6.2% of them seen once. Time point in this sample: sample taken at primary tumor resection. Sequenced here: PBMCs, sampled at surgery. These receptors all come from a male donor with early-stage non-small cell lung cancer.

This clonotype was detected ten times or more. This chain uses TRBV27 with TRBJ1-5; D gene uncertain. This CDR3 has 14 residues. Germline CDR1 is MNHEY and CDR2 is SMNVEV (reference sequence). Trimming pared 3 bases from V and 3 bases from J, leaving 9 bases between. CDR3 residues: CASSFMGYNQPQHF. Here the CDR3 DNA reads TGTGCCAGCAGTTTTATGGGATACAATCAGCCCCAGCATTTT.

Remarks on this clonotype: A much larger clone sits a single nucleotide away, making a read error possible. The chain couples TRBV7-8 to TRBJ1-5, with D tentatively TRBD1 (5 bases). There are 13 residues in the CDR3. CDR1 is SGHVS, CDR2 FQNEAQ, per germline. The CDR3 protein is CASLQGLDQPRHF. For the CDR3, the DNA is TGTGCCAGCTTGCAGGGTCTTGATCAGCCCCGGCATTTT. Full variable domain (missing parts from reference TRBV7-8 and TRBJ1-5): GAGVSQSPRYKVAKRGQDVALRCDPISGHVSLFWYQQALGQGPEFLTYFQNEAQLDKSGLPSDRFFAERPEGSVSTLKIQRTQQEDSAVYLCASLQGLDQPRHFGDGTRLSIL.